This T cell receptor (beta chain) was identified during a study of siplizumab effects on memory and regulatory T cells. Study-level findings and limits: The apparent diversity of naive T cells exceeded that of memory cells, and naive T cells seemed to make a major contribution to the alloresponse.

The CDR3 extends over 11 amino acids. V was trimmed by 0 bases and J by 11 bases, leaving 5 bases between them. The germline V gene encodes CDR1 MNHEY and CDR2 SVGAGI. Per sample, roughly 99,000 TCR templates were assayed. The assay was immunoSEQ multiplex PCR, and TCRdb's table has in-frame clones only and misses some. The sample has 70,000 to 95,000 clones, approximately 97% seen once. A note on this clone: Its antigen is undetermined.

The source material was naive CD4+ T cells sorted from blood. The TCR was taken from a human donor in good health. The chain links TRBV6-5 to TRBJ2-1; D unclear. The chain's CDR3 is CASSYSYQQFF. CDR3 nucleotides: TGTGCCAGCAGTTACTCGTACCAGCAGTTCTTC.